This T cell receptor beta chain was recovered during a study of T cells after yellow fever vaccination. Findings and limits, study-wide: Overlap between CD4 and CD8 compartments was detected for a small share of clonotypes.

The V and J ends lost 4 bases and 0 bases respectively, with 8 bases between them. CDR3 size: 13 residues. Germline CDR1 SGHNT, CDR2 YYREEE (reference sequence). TCRdb itself ran the 5' RACE reads through MiXCR, one entry per CDR3 protein. This table holds about 320,000 distinct CDR3 sequences, around 7% found once. In the case of this clonotype: Its antigen is undetermined.

This TCR was recovered from a young man who received the YFV17D yellow fever vaccine. The V gene is TRBV5-4, the J gene TRBJ2-7; D is undetermined. Sample: PBMCs, taken around 45 days after the first yellow fever vaccination. The CDR3 sequence: CASSEDNSYEQYV. CDR3 sequence (DNA): TGTGCCAGCAGCGAAGACAACTCCTACGAGCAGTACGTC.